This T cell receptor beta chain was recorded in a study of blood T cell repertoires in COVID-19. About the research overall: Researchers got acute and convalescent COVID-19 samples from the United States, Italy and Spain.

As originally analysed: How many nucleated cells were present was estimated from reference gene primer amplification. Some clones are missing from TCRdb's copy, which holds only in-frame ones; the method was immunoSEQ multiplex PCR. Clonal size and the V and J genes are those of that table, whereas D and trimming came from the DNA. The table has about 89,000 clones, 72% seen once; the top ten hold roughly 14%. V was clipped by 0 bases and J by 6 bases, with 8 bases between them. The germline V gene has CDR1 LGHDT and CDR2 YNNKEL (reference sequence). The CDR3 has 14 residues. The sample consisted of peripheral blood. This TCR was sampled from a woman of 80 years or more with acute or convalescent COVID-19. The chain recombines TRBV3-1 (or the pseudogene TRBV3-2) with TRBJ2-2; TRBD1 is a possible D gene (6 bases). CDR3 loop: CASSQEGGSGELFF. The CDR3 DNA is TGTGCCAGCAGCCAAGAAGGGGGATCCGGGGAGCTGTTTTTT.